These 21 T cell receptor beta chains were all obtained from the same sample, sequenced in a study of blood T cell repertoires in COVID-19. Assay: immunoSEQ multiplex PCR; the TCRdb copy retains only in-frame clones and omits some. The profile shows roughly 260,000 clones, about 87% of them singletons. The specimen was peripheral blood. The source of these receptors is a woman between 50 and 59 years old with acute or convalescent COVID-19.

To note about this clone: The identical CDR3 is also encoded by other nucleotide sequences in the sample. The rearrangement joins TRBV12-3 or TRBV12-4 to TRBJ1-1; D unresolved. The CDR3 totals 12 residues. V lost 4 bases to trimming and J lost 0 bases, with 3 bases between them. CDR3 in DNA: TGTGCCAGCAGTTCGGTGAACACTGAAGCTTTCTTT. Translated: CASSSVNTEAFF.

This chain uses TRBV10-3 with TRBJ2-5; 9 bases align to TRBD2. Germline-derived CDR1 and CDR2 are ENHRY and SYGVKD. The CDR3 loop spans 17 amino acids. The V gene end was trimmed by 0 bases and the J gene end by 2 bases; junction bases not matched to a gene: 7. CDR3 protein: CAISESIPSGKQETQYF. For the CDR3, the DNA is TGTGCCATCAGTGAGTCGATCCCTAGCGGGAAGCAAGAGACCCAGTACTTC.

This clone is a singleton in its sample. The chain joins TRBV5-1 to TRBJ2-2, with D possibly being TRBD2 (6 bases). V dropped 2 bases and J dropped 2 bases, with 10 bases sitting between them. The CDR3 is made up of 15 amino acids. Germline V gives CDR1 SGHRS, CDR2 YFSETQ. CDR3 sequence: CASSFGSGNTGELFF. The CDR3 DNA reads as TGCGCCAGCAGCTTCGGTAGCGGAAACACCGGGGAGCTGTTTTTT.

The rearrangement uses TRBV6-5 and TRBJ1-1; no reliable D call. Per germline, CDR1 MNHEY and CDR2 SVGAGI. The V end was cut by 5 bases, the J end by 1 base, with 14 bases between. The CDR3 spans 15 residues. CDR3 sequence: CASSLGPGTNTEAFF. The CDR3 DNA follows: TGTGCCAGCAGTCTTGGCCCAGGTACGAACACTGAAGCTTTCTTT.

The rearrangement joins TRBV27 to TRBJ1-5, with D possibly matching TRBD1 (5 bases). This CDR3 region has 14 residues. Germline CDR1 and CDR2: MNHEY and SMNVEV (reference sequence). The V end was cut by 4 bases, the J end by 5 bases, with 12 bases between. CDR3: CASSSPGMDQPQHF. In DNA form, the CDR3 reads TGTGCCAGCAGTTCCCCAGGGATGGATCAGCCCCAGCATTTT.

The chain combines TRBV9 with TRBJ1-5; D remains unclear. CDR1 SGDLS and CDR2 YYNGEE come from the germline V gene. This CDR3 is built from 15 residues. V lost 2 bases and J 0 bases, leaving 9 bases between the germline ends. CDR3 residues: CASSVGGFSNQPQHF. Written as DNA, the CDR3 is TGTGCCAGCAGCGTTGGAGGCTTTAGCAATCAGCCCCAGCATTTT.

This sequence joins TRBV6-2 or TRBV6-3 and TRBJ2-3, with D possibly TRBD2 on 7 matching bases. The CDR3 extends over 17 amino acids. CDR1 and CDR2 from the germline V gene are MNHEY and SVGEGT. V was pared by 2 bases and J by 0 bases, with 15 bases between. The CDR3 DNA is TGTGCCAGCAGTTACCGGGGGGCCAGGGCCAGCACAGATACGCAGTATTTT. Translating it yields CASSYRGARASTDTQYF.

This clone was picked up one time. The chain uses TRBV11-2 and TRBJ1-1; D gene ambiguous. Trimming took 2 bases from V and 1 from J, leaving 8 bases between them. The CDR3 has 14 amino acids. Germline V gene lookup returns CDR1 SGHAT and CDR2 FQNNGV. The CDR3 loop reads CASSLSRRNTEAFF. The DNA for the CDR3 is TGTGCCAGCAGCTTATCCCGGAGGAACACTGAAGCTTTCTTT.

The V gene is TRBV5-1, the J gene TRBJ2-3, with a tentative D call TRBD2 (6 bases). This CDR3 comprises 13 residues. The V gene's germline CDR1 is SGHRS and CDR2 YFSETQ. V was shortened by 2 bases and J by 4 bases, with 8 bases between the two germline ends. CDR3 residues: CASSLLASDTQYF. For the CDR3, the DNA is TGCGCCAGCAGCTTACTAGCTTCAGATACGCAGTATTTT. The entire variable domain, with the rest obtained from reference TRBV5-1 and TRBJ2-3, is as follows: KAGVTQTPRYLIKTRGQQVTLSCSPISGHRSVSWYQQTPGQGLQFLFEYFSETQRNKGNFPGRFSGRQFSNSRSEMNVSTLELGDSALYLCASSLLASDTQYFGPGTRLTVL.

The chain combines TRBV5-1 with TRBJ1-4, with 10 bases aligning to TRBD1. Germline V CDR1 and CDR2: SGHRS, YFSETQ. The CDR3 extends over 14 amino acids. Trimming removed 9 bases from V and 5 bases from J; junction bases left unmatched: 7. CDR3 bases: TGCGCCACCGGTCCGGGACAGGGGAATGAAAAACTGTTTTTT. This codes for CATGPGQGNEKLFF. The full variable domain, rest sourced from reference TRBV5-1 and TRBJ1-4, is KAGVTQTPRYLIKTRGQQVTLSCSPISGHRSVSWYQQTPGQGLQFLFEYFSETQRNKGNFPGRFSGRQFSNSRSEMNVSTLELGDSALYLCATGPGQGNEKLFFGSGTQLSVL.

The J gene is TRBJ2-7, the V gene TRBV7-3, with 9 bases aligning to TRBD2. The J segment lost 2 bases and the V segment lost 2 bases, leaving 4 bases of the junction unmatched. CDR3 length: 15 residues. Germline-derived CDR1 and CDR2 are SGHTA and FQGTGA. The CDR3 spells CASSLAGGLAYEQYF. The DNA of the CDR3 is TGTGCCAGCAGCTTAGCGGGAGGGCTCGCCTACGAGCAGTACTTC.

In nucleotides, the CDR3 is TGTGCCAGCAGCGTAGGAGCGGGGGTTAGCACAGATACGCAGTATTTT. It is translated as CASSVGAGVSTDTQYF. This rearrangement joins TRBV9 to TRBJ2-3, with TRBD2 matching 8 bases. Germline V CDR1 and CDR2: SGDLS, YYNGEE. The CDR3 spans 16 residues. The J segment lost 0 bases and the V segment lost 0 bases, leaving 3 bases of the junction unmatched.

This sequence joins TRBV18 and TRBJ1-2; 7 nucleotides align to TRBD1. The CDR3 extends over 13 amino acids. Germline V gives CDR1 KGHSH, CDR2 LQKENI. J was trimmed by 7 bases and V by 1 base; bases with no gene match: 3. In DNA form, the CDR3 reads TGTGCCAGCTCACCACGACAGGGAGGTGGCTACACCTTC. Translating it yields CASSPRQGGGYTF. Together with reference TRBV18 and TRBJ1-2, the CDR3 gives the full variable domain: NAGVMQNPRHLVRRRGQEARLRCSPMKGHSHVYWYRQLPEEGLKFMVYLQKENIIDESGMPKERFSAEFPKEGPSILRIQQVVRGDSAAYFCASSPRQGGGYTFGSGTRLTVV.

The chain recombines TRBV6-5 with TRBJ2-2; a possible D gene is TRBD2 (5 bases). The germline V gene encodes CDR1 MNHEY and CDR2 SVGAGI. V was trimmed by 5 bases and J by 7 bases, leaving 11 bases between them. The CDR3 covers 13 residues. The CDR3 DNA is TGTGCCAGCAGTACCCGGGAAGACGGGGAGCTGTTTTTT. It translates to CASSTREDGELFF.

The chain combines TRBV28 with TRBJ1-6, with D hard to call. Trimming took 3 bases from V and 9 from J, leaving 9 bases between them. Germline lookup yields CDR1 MDHEN and CDR2 SYDVKM. This CDR3 has 13 amino acids. The CDR3 DNA reads as TGTGCCAGCAGTTTGCCCCCGGGTTCACCCCTCCACTTT. Encoded protein: CASSLPPGSPLHF.

The chain links TRBV28 to TRBJ1-2; D unresolved. This CDR3 has 13 residues. Germline V gives CDR1 MDHEN, CDR2 SYDVKM. V was clipped by 7 bases and J by 2 bases, with 11 bases between them. CDR3 protein: CASMVDSNYGYTF. Written as DNA, the CDR3 is TGTGCCAGCATGGTTGATAGCAACTATGGCTACACCTTC.

V gene TRBV19 combines with J gene TRBJ1-5; 8 nucleotides match TRBD1. This CDR3 contains 16 residues. Losses at the gene ends were 5 bases for V and 4 bases for J; bases not matched to a gene: 10. CDR1 is LNHDA, CDR2 SQIVND, per germline (reference sequence). CDR3 protein: CASSSNTGGLNQPQHF. The CDR3 coding sequence is TGTGCCAGTAGTTCCAACACAGGGGGGTTGAATCAGCCCCAGCATTTT.

J is TRBJ2-2 and V is TRBV18; D is perhaps TRBD2 (6 bases). V dropped 0 bases and J dropped 2 bases, with 10 bases sitting between them. Germline loops: CDR1 KGHSH, CDR2 LQKENI. The CDR3 length is 16 residues. CDR3 nucleotide sequence: TGTGCCAGCTCACCACCGGCCGGGGGAAACACCGGGGAGCTGTTTTTT. Protein: CASSPPAGGNTGELFF.

This chain connects TRBV5-1 to TRBJ1-2; D is uncertain. Trimming took off 0 bases at V and 8 bases at J, with 11 bases between the two ends. Germline loops: CDR1 SGHRS, CDR2 YFSETQ. This CDR3 is built from 13 residues. The CDR3 DNA sequence: TGCGCCAGCAGCTTGGACGGGGTAGGGGGCTACACCTTC. Translation gives CASSLDGVGGYTF.

The CDR3 reads CASSETSGNQPQHF. The CDR3 bases are TGTGCCAGCAGTGAAACGTCAGGAAATCAGCCCCAGCATTTT. The chain combines TRBV6-1 with TRBJ1-5, with unresolved D. The germline CDR1 and CDR2 sequences are MNHNS and SASEGT. CDR3 size: 14 residues. V lost 2 bases and J 4 bases, leaving 9 bases between the germline ends.

This chain connects TRBV20-1 to TRBJ2-5; D perhaps matches TRBD2 (6 bases). The CDR3 covers 15 residues. The germline V gene encodes CDR1 DFQATT and CDR2 SNEGSKA (reference sequence). V was cut by 3 bases and J by 6 bases, with 20 bases left in between. CDR3 amino acids: CSASNPDYRSKTQYF. As DNA, the CDR3 is TGCAGTGCTAGTAATCCGGACTATCGCAGCAAGACCCAGTACTTC.